This T cell receptor (beta chain) was sequenced for a study of blood T cell repertoires in COVID-19. Per the authors' pipeline: Amplifying reference gene primers gave estimates of nucleated cell counts. This table comes from immunoSEQ multiplex PCR, and its TCRdb copy is limited to in-frame clones, with some not included. The V and J calls and clone size were taken over from that table, and D and trimming were inferred from the DNA. The profile shows around 70,000 clones, just over 85% of them singletons. V dropped 3 bases and J dropped 1 base, with 6 bases sitting between them. There are 13 residues in the CDR3. Germline CDR1 reads KGHSH; CDR2 reads LQKENI.

Material for sequencing was peripheral blood. The chain recombines TRBV18 with TRBJ2-5; D might be TRBD2 (5 bases). This receptor was taken from a young man with acute or convalescent COVID-19. CDR3 loop: CASSPRGQETQYF. The CDR3 coding sequence is TGTGCCAGCTCACCCCGGGGCCAAGAGACCCAGTACTTC.